Listed below are T cell receptor beta chains from one sample, sequenced in a study of blood T cell repertoires in COVID-19. Repertoires were generated with immunoSEQ multiplex PCR, while TCRdb's copy carries only in-frame clones and drops some. The profile shows 50,000 to 70,000 clones, around 81% of them singletons. Sequencing input: peripheral blood. The receptors shown here come from a man older than 75 with COVID-19, enrolled during active disease. CDR3s leave out the opening cysteine and the closing phenylalanine or tryptophan. Fields, in order: V gene, CDR3 length, J gene, CDR3 protein.

>TRBV24-1|10|TRBJ1-5
ATSDFGSTQH
>TRBV7-8|12|TRBJ1-3
ASSLDRVRNTIY
>TRBV30|10|TRBJ1-2
AWSQGDYGYT
>TRBV9|14|TRBJ2-2
ASSVDRLNSPGELF
>TRBV4-3|14|TRBJ2-7
ASSQRYRGNTYEQY
>TRBV2|11|TRBJ1-6
ASMTGRNSPLH
>TRBV11-2|13|TRBJ1-4
ASSHTPDRGQKLF
>TRBV7-9|12|TRBJ1-1
ASSLIAGVTEAF
>TRBV19|12|TRBJ2-1
ASSIYSGSGEQF
>TRBV4-2|13|TRBJ2-1
ASSQERNSYNEQF
>TRBV5-1|12|TRBJ1-4
ASSSGQIGEKLF
>TRBV28|15|TRBJ1-3
ASSFTGNRLSGNTIY
>TRBV6-2/TRBV6-3|12|TRBJ1-1
ASSFVALGTEAF
>TRBV27|13|TRBJ1-3
ASSNPRTGINTIY
>TRBV7-6|14|TRBJ1-5
ASSPRQGRSNQPQH
>TRBV4-3|14|TRBJ1-3
ASSQSTGHSGNTIY